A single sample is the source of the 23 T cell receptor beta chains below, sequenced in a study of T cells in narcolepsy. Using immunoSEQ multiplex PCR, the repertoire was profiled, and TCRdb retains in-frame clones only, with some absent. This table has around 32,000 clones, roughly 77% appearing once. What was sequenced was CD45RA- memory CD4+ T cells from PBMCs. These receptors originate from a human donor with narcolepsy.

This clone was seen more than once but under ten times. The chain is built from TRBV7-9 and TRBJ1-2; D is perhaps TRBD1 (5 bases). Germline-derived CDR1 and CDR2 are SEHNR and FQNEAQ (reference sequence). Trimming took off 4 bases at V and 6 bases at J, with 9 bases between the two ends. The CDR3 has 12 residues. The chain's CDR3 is CASSSPGDGYTF. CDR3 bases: TGTGCCAGCAGCTCCCCGGGGGATGGCTACACCTTC.

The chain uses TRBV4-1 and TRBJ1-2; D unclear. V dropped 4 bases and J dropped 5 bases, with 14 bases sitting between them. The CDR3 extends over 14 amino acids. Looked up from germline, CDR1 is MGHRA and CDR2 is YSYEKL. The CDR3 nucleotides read TGCGCCAGCAGCCCGGTCGACGCTGGTTATGGCTACACCTTC. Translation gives CASSPVDAGYGYTF.

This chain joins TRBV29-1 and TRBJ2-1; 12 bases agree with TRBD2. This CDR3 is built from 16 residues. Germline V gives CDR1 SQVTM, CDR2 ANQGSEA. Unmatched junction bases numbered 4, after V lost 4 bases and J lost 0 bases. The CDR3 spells CSVVGLAGFSYNEQFF. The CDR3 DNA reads TGCAGCGTTGTGGGACTAGCGGGTTTCTCCTACAATGAGCAGTTCTTC.

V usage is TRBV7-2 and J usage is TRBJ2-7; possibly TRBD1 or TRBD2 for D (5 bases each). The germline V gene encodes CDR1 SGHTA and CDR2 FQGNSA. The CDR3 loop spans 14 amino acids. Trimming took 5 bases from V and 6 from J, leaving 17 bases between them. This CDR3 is CASSRRDGTTEQYF. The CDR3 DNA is TGTGCCAGCAGCCGCCGGGACGGAACTACCGAGCAGTACTTC.

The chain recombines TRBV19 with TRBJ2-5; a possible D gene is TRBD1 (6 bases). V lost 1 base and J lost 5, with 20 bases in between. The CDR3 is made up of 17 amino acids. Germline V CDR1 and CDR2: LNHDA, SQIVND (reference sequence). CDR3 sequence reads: CASSIGPGQTVGETQYF. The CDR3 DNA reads TGTGCCAGTAGTATAGGCCCTGGACAGACCGTCGGGGAGACCCAGTACTTC.

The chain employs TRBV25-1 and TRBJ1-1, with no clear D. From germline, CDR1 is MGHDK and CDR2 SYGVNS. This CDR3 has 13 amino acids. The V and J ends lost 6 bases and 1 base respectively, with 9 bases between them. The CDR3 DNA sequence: TGTGCCAGCAGCATGAAACAGAACACTGAAGCTTTCTTT. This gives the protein CASSMKQNTEAFF.

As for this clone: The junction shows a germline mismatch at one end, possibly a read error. The CDR3 here is CASSETGAARSGNTIYF. Written as DNA, the CDR3 is TGCGCCAGCAGCGAAACAGGGGCCGCGCGCTCTGGAAACACCATATATTTT. The chain links TRBV6-1 to TRBJ1-3; 7 nucleotides line up with TRBD1. There are 17 residues in the CDR3. The germline CDR1 and CDR2 sequences are MNHNS and SASEGT.

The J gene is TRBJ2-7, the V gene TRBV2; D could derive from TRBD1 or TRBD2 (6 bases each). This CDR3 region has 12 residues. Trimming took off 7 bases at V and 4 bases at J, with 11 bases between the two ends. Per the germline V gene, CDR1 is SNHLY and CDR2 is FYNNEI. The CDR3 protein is CASKTGGYEQYF. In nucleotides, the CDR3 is TGTGCCAGCAAGACAGGAGGGTACGAGCAGTACTTC.

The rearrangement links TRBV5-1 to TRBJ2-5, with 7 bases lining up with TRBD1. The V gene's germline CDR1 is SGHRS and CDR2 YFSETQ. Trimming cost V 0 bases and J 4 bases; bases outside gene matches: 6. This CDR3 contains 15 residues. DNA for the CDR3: TGCGCCAGCAGCTTGGGAGGGGGCGTAGGAGAGACCCAGTACTTC. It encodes CASSLGGGVGETQYF.

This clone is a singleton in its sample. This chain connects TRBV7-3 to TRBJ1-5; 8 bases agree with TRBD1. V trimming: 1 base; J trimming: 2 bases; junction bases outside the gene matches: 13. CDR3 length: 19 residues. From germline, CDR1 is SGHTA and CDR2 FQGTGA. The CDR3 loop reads CASSLSLDTGGGGNQPQHF. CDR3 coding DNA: TGTGCCAGCAGCTTAAGTTTGGACACAGGGGGGGGTGGCAATCAGCCCCAGCATTTT.

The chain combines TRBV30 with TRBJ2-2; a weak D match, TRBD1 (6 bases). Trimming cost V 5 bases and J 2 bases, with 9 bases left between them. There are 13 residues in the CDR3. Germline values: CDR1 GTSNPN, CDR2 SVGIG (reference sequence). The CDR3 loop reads CAWGQPNTGELFF. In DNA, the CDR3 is TGTGCCTGGGGACAGCCCAACACCGGGGAGCTGTTTTTT.

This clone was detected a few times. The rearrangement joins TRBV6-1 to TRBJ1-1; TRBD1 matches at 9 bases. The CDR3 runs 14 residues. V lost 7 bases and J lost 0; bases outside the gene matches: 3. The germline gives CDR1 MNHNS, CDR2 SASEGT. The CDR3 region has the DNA TGTGCCAGCAAGAGGGACAGGGTGAACACTGAAGCTTTCTTT. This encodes CASKRDRVNTEAFF.

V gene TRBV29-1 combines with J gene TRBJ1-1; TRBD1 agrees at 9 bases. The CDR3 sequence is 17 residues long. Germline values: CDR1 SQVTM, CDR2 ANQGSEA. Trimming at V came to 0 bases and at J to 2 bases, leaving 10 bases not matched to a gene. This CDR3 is CSVEDLWGTGTNTEAFF. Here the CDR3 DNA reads TGCAGCGTTGAAGATCTTTGGGGGACAGGGACTAACACTGAAGCTTTCTTT.

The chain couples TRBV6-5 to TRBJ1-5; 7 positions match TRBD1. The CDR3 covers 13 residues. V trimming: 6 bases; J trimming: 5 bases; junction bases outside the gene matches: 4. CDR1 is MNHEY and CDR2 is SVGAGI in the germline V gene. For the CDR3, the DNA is TGTGCCAGCAGCACCGACAGGGATCAGCCCCAGCATTTT. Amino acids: CASSTDRDQPQHF.

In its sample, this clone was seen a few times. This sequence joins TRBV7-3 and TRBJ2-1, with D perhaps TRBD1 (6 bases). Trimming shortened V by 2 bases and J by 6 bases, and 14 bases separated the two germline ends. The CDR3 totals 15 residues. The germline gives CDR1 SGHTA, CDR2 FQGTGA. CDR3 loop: CASSLDWGLANEQFF. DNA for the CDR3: TGTGCCAGCAGCTTAGATTGGGGGCTCGCCAATGAGCAGTTCTTC.

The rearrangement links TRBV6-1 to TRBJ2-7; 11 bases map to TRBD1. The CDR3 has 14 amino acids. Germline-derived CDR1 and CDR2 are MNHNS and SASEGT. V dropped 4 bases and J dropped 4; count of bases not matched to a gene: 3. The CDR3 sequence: CASSVRDRGYEQYF. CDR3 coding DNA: TGTGCCAGCAGTGTCCGGGACAGGGGGTACGAGCAGTACTTC.

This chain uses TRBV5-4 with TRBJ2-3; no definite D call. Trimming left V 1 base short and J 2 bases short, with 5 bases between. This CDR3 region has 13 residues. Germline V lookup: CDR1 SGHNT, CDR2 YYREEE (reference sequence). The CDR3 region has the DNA TGTGCCAGCAGCTTGCGGATCACAGATACGCAGTATTTT. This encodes CASSLRITDTQYF.

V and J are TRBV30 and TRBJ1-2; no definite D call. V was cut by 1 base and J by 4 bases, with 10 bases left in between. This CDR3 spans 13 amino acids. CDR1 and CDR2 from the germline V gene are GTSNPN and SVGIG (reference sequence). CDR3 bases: TGTGCCTGGAGTGGTAGGAGGGCCTATGGCTACACCTTC. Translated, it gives CAWSGRRAYGYTF.

DNA for the CDR3: TGTGCCAGCAGCAGACAGGCTGGGTACGAGCAGTACTTC. As protein: CASSRQAGYEQYF. The chain uses TRBV6-5 and TRBJ2-7, with D perhaps TRBD1 (6 bases). The CDR3 runs to 13 residues. CDR1 is MNHEY, CDR2 SVGAGI, per germline. V lost 6 bases and J lost 4, with 13 bases in between.

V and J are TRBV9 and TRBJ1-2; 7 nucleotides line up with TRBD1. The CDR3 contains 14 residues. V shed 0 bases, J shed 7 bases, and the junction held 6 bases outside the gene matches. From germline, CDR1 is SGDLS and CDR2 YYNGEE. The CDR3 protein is CASSVGEGATGYTF. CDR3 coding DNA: TGTGCCAGCAGCGTAGGTGAGGGGGCGACTGGCTACACCTTC.

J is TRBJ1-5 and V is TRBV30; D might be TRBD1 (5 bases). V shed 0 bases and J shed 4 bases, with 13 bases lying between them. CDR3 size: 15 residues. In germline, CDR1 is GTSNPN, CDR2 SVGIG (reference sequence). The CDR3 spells CAWSVRGDGNQPQHF. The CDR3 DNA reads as TGTGCCTGGAGTGTACGAGGGGATGGTAATCAGCCCCAGCATTTT.

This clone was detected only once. The CDR3 spells CASSLAQGQSQYF. DNA for the CDR3: TGTGCCAGCAGCTTAGCCCAGGGGCAGAGCCAGTACTTC. The chain has TRBV7-9 and TRBJ2-5; a weak D match, TRBD1 (6 bases). The V end lost 0 bases, the J end lost 10 bases, and 12 bases lay between the germline ends. Germline V gene lookup returns CDR1 SEHNR and CDR2 FQNEAQ (reference sequence). The CDR3 has 13 residues.

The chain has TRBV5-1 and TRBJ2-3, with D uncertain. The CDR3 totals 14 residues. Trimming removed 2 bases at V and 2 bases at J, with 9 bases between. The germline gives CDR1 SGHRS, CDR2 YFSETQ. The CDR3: CASSFTPSTDTQYF. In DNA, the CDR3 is TGCGCCAGCAGCTTTACACCGTCCACAGATACGCAGTATTTT.